What follows are 7 T cell receptor beta chains derived from one specimen sequenced in a study of Graves' ophthalmopathy and Graves' hyperthyroidism. RNA transcripts served as template for amplifying TCR beta CDR3 sequences. A first-round RT-PCR used HTBI primers, followed by a second-round multiplex PCR. TCRdb analysed the multiplex PCR reads with MiXCR anew, one entry per CDR3 protein. The table records over a million distinct CDR3 sequences, roughly two fifths of them present only once. Sequencing was carried out using peripheral blood or thyroid tissue (not recorded which). The receptors come from an adult man with Graves' hyperthyroidism.

At least ten counts were recorded for this clonotype. The chain couples TRBV19 to TRBJ1-1; perhaps TRBD1 as D (6 bases). The V gene's germline CDR1 is LNHDA and CDR2 SQIVND (reference sequence). V lost 6 bases and J 5 bases, leaving 16 bases between the germline ends. The CDR3 covers 14 residues. CDR3 in amino acids: CASRPGTGWTEAFF. DNA for the CDR3: TGTGCCAGTAGACCCGGCACAGGGTGGACTGAAGCTTTCTTT.

The V call is TRBV20-1, the J call TRBJ1-6; 8 bases map to TRBD1. V dropped 0 bases and J dropped 11; count of bases not matched to a gene: 15. From germline, CDR1 is DFQATT and CDR2 SNEGSKA (reference sequence). The CDR3 totals 17 residues. The chain's CDR3 is CSARDFGTGLYVTPLHF. The CDR3 DNA is TGCAGTGCTAGAGATTTCGGGACAGGCCTTTACGTTACACCCCTCCACTTT.

In this sample, this clonotype turned up once. The chain is built from TRBV12-3 or TRBV12-4 and TRBJ1-4, with D hard to call. Trimming stripped 1 base from V and 5 bases from J, with 8 bases between. The CDR3 contains 14 residues. CDR3 region: CASSLGDYNEKLFF. In nucleotides, the CDR3 is TGTGCCAGCAGTTTAGGTGACTACAATGAAAAACTGTTTTTT.

A word on this clonotype: This may be a read error, as it is one base from a much larger clone. The genes are TRBV20-1 and TRBJ2-5; weak D call: TRBD2 (6 bases). V was shortened by 3 bases and J by 2 bases, with 19 bases between the two germline ends. The CDR3 is 16 amino acids. Germline V gene sequence: CDR1 DFQATT, CDR2 SNEGSKA (reference sequence). The CDR3 DNA is TGCAGTGCTAGGCCCGGTGACGGGAGAGGGCAAGAGACCCAGTACTTC. This translates into CSARPGDGRGQETQYF.

The chain is built from TRBV19 and TRBJ1-1; tentatively, D is TRBD1 (5 bases). CDR3 length equals 14 residues. Deletions cut 3 bases from V and 0 bases from J, with 8 bases between. Germline V gene sequence: CDR1 LNHDA, CDR2 SQIVND (reference sequence). CDR3 sequence: CASSMGTMNTEAFF. Written as DNA, the CDR3 is TGTGCCAGTAGTATGGGGACCATGAACACTGAAGCTTTCTTT.

CDR3 region: CASSVVPGGSDTGELFF. The CDR3 DNA reads TGTGCCAGCAGCGTAGTGCCAGGGGGCTCGGACACCGGGGAGCTGTTTTTT. The chain couples TRBV9 to TRBJ2-2; 8 nucleotides match TRBD1. CDR1 SGDLS and CDR2 YYNGEE come from the germline V gene. V gave up 0 bases and J gave up 3 bases; unmatched junction bases: 7. CDR3 length equals 17 residues. Variable domain in full (rest from reference TRBV9 and TRBJ2-2): DSGVTQTPKHLITATGQRVTLRCSPRSGDLSVYWYQQSLDQGLQFLIQYYNGEERAKGNILERFSAQQFPDLHSELNLSSLELGDSALYFCASSVVPGGSDTGELFFGEGSRLTVL.

This clonotype was detected only once. The chain carries TRBV6-6 and TRBJ2-5, with D perhaps TRBD1 (6 bases). Germline loops: CDR1 MNHNY, CDR2 SVGAGI (reference sequence). The CDR3 sequence is 14 residues long. V lost 8 bases to trimming and J lost 5 bases, with 18 bases between them. CDR3 loop: CASLRPGDGETQYF. The CDR3 DNA follows: TGTGCCAGCCTAAGGCCAGGGGATGGGGAGACCCAGTACTTC.